This T cell receptor beta chain is drawn from a study of OX40 agonist ivuxolimab in advanced cancers. The repertoire was sequenced with immunoSEQ multiplex PCR; TCRdb's copy has only in-frame clones and lacks some. Seen here are tens of thousands of clones, approximately 90% observed once, and the top ten hold about 30%. The germline V gene encodes CDR1 MNHEY and CDR2 SMNVEV (reference sequence). The CDR3 is 12 residues long. The V end lost 4 bases, the J end lost 7 bases, and 8 bases lay between the germline ends. This receptor was taken from an adult with an advanced solid tumor such as melanoma, head and neck, liver or kidney cancer. Specimen: CD4+ or CD8+ T cells sorted from blood, collected in a trial of the OX40 agonist ivuxolimab. V and J are TRBV27 and TRBJ2-1, with no clear D. CDR3 region: CASSWVGNEQFF. The CDR3 bases are TGTGCCAGCAGTTGGGTGGGGAATGAGCAGTTCTTC.